Listed here are 18 T cell receptor beta chains from one sample, sequenced in a study of blood T cell repertoires in COVID-19. TCRdb keeps only in-frame clones here, not all; method: immunoSEQ multiplex PCR. Here the sample spans fewer than 500,000 clones, about 90% being singletons. What was sequenced was peripheral blood. All receptors come from a man between 18 and 35 years old with COVID-19, enrolled during active disease.

The V gene is TRBV25-1, the J gene TRBJ1-4; the match to TRBD1 covers 7 bases. Germline CDR1 and CDR2: MGHDK and SYGVNS. This CDR3 has 12 residues. V was pared by 2 bases and J by 12 bases, with 3 bases of the junction left unmatched. The CDR3 bases are TGTGCCAGCAGTGAAGCTCAGGGGGAACTGTTTTTT. Encoded protein: CASSEAQGELFF. Drawing the rest from reference TRBV25-1 and TRBJ1-4, the complete variable domain is EADIYQTPRYLVIGTGKKITLECSQTMGHDKMYWYQQDPGMELHLIHYSYGVNSTEKGDLSSESTVSRIRTEHFPLTLESARPSHTSQYLCASSEAQGELFFGSGTQLSVL.

A word on this clone: This CDR3 is also generated by other DNA sequences in the sample. The chain employs TRBV29-1 and TRBJ2-5, with D uncertain. The germline gives CDR1 SQVTM, CDR2 ANQGSEA. The CDR3 sequence is 11 residues long. Trimming shortened V by 4 bases and J by 5 bases, and 8 bases separated the two germline ends. This CDR3 reads CSVVLLETQYF. CDR3 bases: TGCAGCGTTGTTCTTCTGGAGACCCAGTACTTC.

V and J are TRBV2 and TRBJ2-1, with unresolved D. Between the trimmed V and J ends, which lost 4 bases and 6 bases, there was a span of 16 bases. In germline, CDR1 is SNHLY, CDR2 FYNNEI. CDR3 length: 15 amino acids. The CDR3 is CASSVRFSRGNEQFF. Written as DNA, the CDR3 is TGTGCCAGCAGTGTTAGGTTTTCCCGAGGCAATGAGCAGTTCTTC.

The CDR3 DNA is TGTGCCAGCAGCCCATGGACAGGGGTAAATGAGCAGTTCTTC. Translated, it gives CASSPWTGVNEQFF. The genes are TRBV11-2 and TRBJ2-1, with 9 nucleotides matching TRBD1. The CDR3 runs 14 residues. Germline V gene data show CDR1 as SGHAT and CDR2 as FQNNGV. V lost 5 bases, J lost 7 bases, and 6 bases stayed unmatched.

The chain carries TRBV4-2 and TRBJ2-5; D perhaps matches TRBD1 (5 bases). Trimming removed 0 bases at V and 7 bases at J, with 15 bases between. The germline gives CDR1 LGHNA, CDR2 YNFKEQ. This CDR3 comprises 15 residues. This CDR3 is CASSQDSQGKRTQYF. CDR3 DNA: TGTGCCAGCAGCCAAGATAGTCAGGGTAAACGGACCCAGTACTTC.

The chain combines TRBV2 with TRBJ2-2, with 11 bases lining up with TRBD2. Germline CDR1 reads SNHLY; CDR2 reads FYNNEI. The CDR3 spans 19 residues. The V and J ends lost 6 bases and 4 bases, in that order; junction bases with no gene match: 16. The CDR3 DNA is TGTGCCAGCAGAACGATCGCTCGTACTAGCGGGAGTTTCACCGGGGAGCTGTTTTTT. It specifies CASRTIARTSGSFTGELFF.

V and J are TRBV2 and TRBJ2-3; 7 bases agree with TRBD2. The trim removed 6 bases at V and 2 bases at J, leaving 8 bases unmatched. The V gene's germline CDR1 is SNHLY and CDR2 FYNNEI. The CDR3 runs 15 residues. Here the CDR3 reads CASRDGRGYTDTQYF. The CDR3 bases are TGTGCCAGCAGGGACGGGCGGGGGTACACAGATACGCAGTATTTT. Supplemented by reference TRBV2 and TRBJ2-3, the full variable domain reads EPEVTQTPSHQVTQMGQEVILRCVPISNHLYFYWYRQILGQKVEFLVSFYNNEISEKSEIFDDQFSVERPDGSNFTLKIRSTKLEDSAMYFCASRDGRGYTDTQYFGPGTRLTVL.

For this clone: Other nucleotide sequences in the sample specify the same CDR3. V is TRBV18 and J is TRBJ1-1, with 10 bases lining up with TRBD1. Germline V lookup: CDR1 KGHSH, CDR2 LQKENI. The V gene end was trimmed by 5 bases and the J gene end by 4 bases; junction bases not matched to a gene: 4. This CDR3 has 14 amino acids. CDR3 DNA sequence: TGTGCCAGCTCAGCCGGACAGGGGGGCACTGAAGCTTTCTTT. This translates into CASSAGQGGTEAFF.

The J gene is TRBJ2-3, the V gene TRBV2, with a weak D call TRBD1 (5 bases). The V end was cut by 11 bases, the J end by 0 bases, with 15 bases between. This CDR3 is built from 14 residues. Germline CDR1 and CDR2: SNHLY and FYNNEI. The CDR3 DNA reads TGTGCCGGGGCCCATCCTTTAAGCACAGATACGCAGTATTTT. Protein sequence: CAGAHPLSTDTQYF.

The rearrangement joins TRBV7-3 to TRBJ2-2, with D unclear. CDR3 length: 14 residues. The germline V gene has CDR1 SGHTA and CDR2 FQGTGA. The V and J ends lost 1 base and 1 base respectively, with 4 bases between them. The CDR3 DNA reads TGTGCCAGCAGCTTAAGCAGGAACACCGGGGAGCTGTTTTTT. Translated, it gives CASSLSRNTGELFF.

The V and J genes are TRBV6-5 and TRBJ2-3; a possible D gene is TRBD2 (5 bases). CDR1 and CDR2 (germline): MNHEY, SVGAGI. V lost 6 bases to trimming and J lost 2 bases, with 12 bases between them. The CDR3 consists of 14 residues. The CDR3 spells CASSVRVYTDTQYF. In DNA, the CDR3 is TGTGCCAGCAGCGTGCGGGTCTACACAGATACGCAGTATTTT.

This clone has a single count. The V call is TRBV28, the J call TRBJ2-1; 9 nucleotides match TRBD1. V dropped 3 bases and J dropped 6; count of bases not matched to a gene: 3. From germline, CDR1 is MDHEN and CDR2 SYDVKM. There are 14 residues in the CDR3. CDR3 region: CASSFHRGPNEQFF. The CDR3 coding sequence is TGTGCCAGCAGTTTCCACAGGGGGCCCAATGAGCAGTTCTTC.

This chain links TRBV11-3 with TRBJ2-7; D gene unclear. V gave up 4 bases and J gave up 0 bases, with 13 bases separating them. Germline values: CDR1 SGHNT, CDR2 YENEEA. This CDR3 region has 15 residues. The CDR3 protein is CASSSTEPNSYEQYF. CDR3 nucleotides: TGTGCCAGCAGCTCCACTGAACCCAACTCCTACGAGCAGTACTTC.

V and J are TRBV7-8 and TRBJ2-1, with 10 nucleotides matching TRBD2. V lost 3 bases, J lost 0 bases, and 8 bases stayed unmatched. CDR1 is SGHVS and CDR2 is FQNEAQ in the germline V gene. This CDR3 contains 18 residues. The CDR3 loop is CASSFGTSVPVSYNEQFF. As DNA, the CDR3 is TGTGCCAGCAGCTTTGGGACTAGCGTTCCCGTCTCCTACAATGAGCAGTTCTTC.

J is TRBJ2-1 and V is TRBV9; 7 bases align to TRBD1. Germline V gene lookup returns CDR1 SGDLS and CDR2 YYNGEE. The V segment lost 4 bases and the J segment 9 bases; nucleotides outside the gene matches: 7. The CDR3 sequence is 13 residues long. CDR3 DNA sequence: TGTGCCAGCAGCACCAGACAGGGCGCTGAGCAGTTCTTC. Its protein product is CASSTRQGAEQFF.

The V and J genes are TRBV12-3 or TRBV12-4 and TRBJ2-7; 8 nucleotides match TRBD2. This CDR3 is 12 amino acids long. V dropped 5 bases and J dropped 3; count of bases not matched to a gene: 0. The CDR3 is CASSGTSYEQYF. CDR3 DNA sequence: TGTGCCAGCAGTGGGACTAGCTACGAGCAGTACTTC.

V usage is TRBV25-1 and J usage is TRBJ1-2; D perhaps matches TRBD1 (5 bases). V was trimmed by 0 bases and J by 8 bases, leaving 13 bases between them. CDR3 length: 14 residues. CDR1 MGHDK and CDR2 SYGVNS come from the germline V gene. In DNA, the CDR3 is TGTGCCAGCAGTGAATATCGCAGGGATCACGGCTACACCTTC. Translating it yields CASSEYRRDHGYTF.

In this sample, this clone turned up once. The chain is built from TRBV15 and TRBJ1-6, with D maybe TRBD1 (5 bases). Deletions cut 3 bases from V and 5 bases from J, with 14 bases between. CDR3 length equals 16 residues. Germline lookup yields CDR1 LNHNV and CDR2 YYDKDF (reference sequence). The DNA for the CDR3 is TGTGCCACCAGCAGGGCTGGGGCGCCTAATAATTCACCCCTCCACTTT. Translation: CATSRAGAPNNSPLHF. The variable domain in full, with the rest retrieved from reference TRBV15 and TRBJ1-6, is DAMVIQNPRYQVTQFGKPVTLSCSQTLNHNVMYWYQQKSSQAPKLLFHYYDKDFNNEADTPDNFQSRRPNTSFCFLDIRSPGLGDTAMYLCATSRAGAPNNSPLHFGNGTRLTVT.